Listed below are T cell receptor beta chains from one sample, sequenced in a study of blood T cell repertoires in COVID-19. Repertoires were generated with immunoSEQ multiplex PCR, while TCRdb's copy carries only in-frame clones and drops some. The data show roughly 100,000 clones, 84% seen once. The sequenced material came from peripheral blood. These receptors originate from a woman aged 55-75 years with acute or convalescent COVID-19. CDR3s include the opening cysteine and the closing phenylalanine or tryptophan. A D gene is named only where the DNA matches it firmly. Some rows mark clone size as missing; the rest say once, few, many or name a class of expanded clone.

D,size,J,V,DNA,CDR3
TRBD2,few,TRBJ2-1,TRBV30,TGTGCCTGGAGGAGAGGACTAGCGGGAGGCCCTAGCTCCTACAATGAGCAGTTCTTC,CAWRRGLAGGPSSYNEQFF
TRBD1,.,TRBJ1-1,TRBV12-3/TRBV12-4,TGTGCCAGCAGTTGGGACAGTTACACTGAAGCTTTCTTT,CASSWDSYTEAFF
TRBD1,.,TRBJ1-6,TRBV4-2,TGTGCCAGCAGCCAAGATTCTGGTACAGGGGGCATCGGGATGGGTTCACCCCTCCACTTT,CASSQDSGTGGIGMGSPLHF
.,once,TRBJ1-6,TRBV6-5,TGTGCCAGCAGTATTCGGACAAGAGATAATTCACCCCTCCACTTT,CASSIRTRDNSPLHF
.,.,TRBJ1-1,TRBV19,TGTGCCAGTAGTCCCGCTCGGGACACTGAAGCTTTCTTT,CASSPARDTEAFF
.,.,TRBJ2-5,TRBV19,TGTGCCAGTAGTAATACAGTTCAAGAGACCCAGTACTTC,CASSNTVQETQYF
.,.,TRBJ1-5,TRBV2,TGTGCCAGCAGTGTTTCAGGAAATCAGCCCCAGCATTTT,CASSVSGNQPQHF
.,.,TRBJ2-5,TRBV5-1,TGCGCCAGCAGCTTGGGCCAGGAAGAGACCCAGTACTTC,CASSLGQEETQYF
.,.,TRBJ1-2,TRBV30,TGTGCCTGGAGTGTTGTCCAGGGAGGCGGCTACACCTTC,CAWSVVQGGGYTF
.,.,TRBJ1-1,TRBV12-3/TRBV12-4,TGTGCCAGCACCCGGATGGAGGTCACTGAAGCTTTCTTT,CASTRMEVTEAFF
.,few,TRBJ1-2,TRBV5-1,TGCGCCAGCAGCCCTACAGGGTCCCATGGCTACACCTTC,CASSPTGSHGYTF
TRBD1,.,TRBJ1-2,TRBV29-1,TGCAGCGTTGCAGGGGGTCATGGCTACACCTTC,CSVAGGHGYTF
.,.,TRBJ1-4,TRBV19,TGTGCCAGTAGTATTTGGCAGGGTGAAAAACTGTTTTTT,CASSIWQGEKLFF
.,.,TRBJ2-5,TRBV6-5,TGTGCCAGCAGTCCCCGGTGGGAGACCCAGTACTTC,CASSPRWETQYF
.,.,TRBJ1-5,TRBV19,TGTGCCAGTACCACCAGGGATCGAGGCAATCAGCCCCAGCATTTT,CASTTRDRGNQPQHF
.,.,TRBJ2-3,TRBV6-4,TGTGCCAGCGATCGACCAAATGAGGATCCCCGGATCCCAGATACGCAGTATTTT,CASDRPNEDPRIPDTQYF
.,.,TRBJ2-5,TRBV5-1,TGCGCCAGCAGCTTGATGGGGGCAGGGGAAGAGACCCAGTACTTC,CASSLMGAGEETQYF
TRBD2,.,TRBJ2-7,TRBV23-1,TGCGCCAGCAACAAGACTAGCGGGGGGATCTACGAGCAGTACTTC,CASNKTSGGIYEQYF
TRBD1,.,TRBJ1-2,TRBV19,TGTGCCAGTAGTATCCGGGACAGGGAGTATGGCTACACCTTC,CASSIRDREYGYTF
TRBD1,.,TRBJ1-5,TRBV4-1,TGCGCCAGCAGCCAAGATGGGGGACAGGGGATTTATCAGCCCCAGCATTTT,CASSQDGGQGIYQPQHF
.,.,TRBJ2-3,TRBV3-1/TRBV3-2,TGTGCCAGCAGCGTCCTCGCGGGCGGCGGTTACACAGATACGCAGTATTTT,CASSVLAGGGYTDTQYF
.,once,TRBJ1-2,TRBV10-3,TGTGCCATCAGTGAGTCTCTGGGGGCTAGCTATGGCTACACCTTC,CAISESLGASYGYTF
TRBD2,once,TRBJ2-5,TRBV9,TGTGCCAGCAGCGTAGGGACTAGCGGGGGGCCGGGCCAAGAGACCCAGTACTTC,CASSVGTSGGPGQETQYF
.,once,TRBJ1-1,TRBV18,TGTGCCAGCTCACCACCGGGCAGGAACACTGAAGCTTTCTTT,CASSPPGRNTEAFF
TRBD1,.,TRBJ2-7,TRBV28,TGTGCCAGCAAGCGATCCGGGACAGGTTCCTACGAGCAGTACTTC,CASKRSGTGSYEQYF
.,once,TRBJ1-3,TRBV7-9,TGTGCCAGCAGCCCAGCAGCGGACTCTGGAAACACCATATATTTT,CASSPAADSGNTIYF
.,few,TRBJ2-1,TRBV7-3,TGTGCCAGCATCCAACCTACGGGTAGCTCCTACAATGAGCAGTTCTTC,CASIQPTGSSYNEQFF
.,.,TRBJ1-4,TRBV5-5,TGTGCCAGCAGCGCGTTTATGACAGGAGAGGGTGAAAAACTGTTTTTT,CASSAFMTGEGEKLFF
.,once,TRBJ2-2,TRBV6-5,TGTGCCAGCAGATATGGACAGGAGGGGACCGGGGAGCTGTTTTTT,CASRYGQEGTGELFF
.,.,TRBJ2-5,TRBV7-8,TGTGCCAGCAGCTTAGCAGTGGCTAGCCCACAAGAGACCCAGTACTTC,CASSLAVASPQETQYF
TRBD2,.,TRBJ2-2,TRBV7-9,TGTGCCAGCAGCCCCGGGACTACGAACACCGGGGAGCTGTTTTTT,CASSPGTTNTGELFF
TRBD1,.,TRBJ1-6,TRBV2,TGTGCCAGCAGGCCGGGACAGGGGAATTCACCCCTCCACTTT,CASRPGQGNSPLHF
TRBD1,.,TRBJ1-2,TRBV29-1,TGCAGCGTCGGAGGTACTCCAGGGGGCTATGGCTACACCTTC,CSVGGTPGGYGYTF
TRBD1,once,TRBJ1-2,TRBV7-8,TGTGCCAGCAGCCGGGGACAGGGGTATGGCTACACCTTC,CASSRGQGYGYTF
TRBD1,.,TRBJ1-6,TRBV3-1/TRBV3-2,TGTGCCAGCAGTCGGGACAGGGGGAATTCACCCCTCCACTTT,CASSRDRGNSPLHF